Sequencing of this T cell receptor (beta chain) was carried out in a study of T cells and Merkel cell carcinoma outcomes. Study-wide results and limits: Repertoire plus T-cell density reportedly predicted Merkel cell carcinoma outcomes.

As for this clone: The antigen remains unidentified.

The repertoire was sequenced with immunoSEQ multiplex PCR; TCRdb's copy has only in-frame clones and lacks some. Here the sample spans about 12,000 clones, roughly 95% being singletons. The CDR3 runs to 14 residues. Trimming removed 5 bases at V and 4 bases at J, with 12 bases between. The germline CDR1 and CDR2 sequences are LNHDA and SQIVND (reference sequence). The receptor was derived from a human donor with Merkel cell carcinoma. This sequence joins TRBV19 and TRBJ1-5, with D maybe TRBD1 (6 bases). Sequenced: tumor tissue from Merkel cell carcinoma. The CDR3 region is CASSRGAGNQPQHF. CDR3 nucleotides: TGTGCCAGTAGTCGGGGGGCAGGGAATCAGCCCCAGCATTTT.